Sequencing of this T cell receptor beta chain was carried out in a study of cytomegalovirus exposure and HLA in healthy donors. Study-level information: Of over 300 genotyped donors, 65% to 85% clustered with self-reported Caucasian donors. The study's findings and limits: Several of the most significant clusters were apparently associated with common viral pathogens in a later analysis. Within the data, a cluster of highly shared sequence variants was likely a sequencing artifact. In a later analysis, most CMV-associated TCR beta chains appeared HLA-restricted.

Looked up from germline, CDR1 is GTSNPN and CDR2 is SVGIG (reference sequence). The V and J ends lost 4 bases and 6 bases, in that order; junction bases with no gene match: 11. This CDR3 is built from 14 residues. A remark on this clone: What it binds is unknown.

In the PCR, 60 Vbeta and 13 Jbeta primers were used. Generated by immunoSEQ multiplex PCR, the TCRdb table keeps only in-frame clones and is missing some. The sample has tens of thousands of clones, 70% to 75% seen once. V usage is TRBV30 and J usage is TRBJ2-7, with TRBD2 matching over 8 bases. This clonotype originated in a man under 40 in good health and CMV-seronegative. Input material: PBMCs. CDR3 DNA: TGTGCCTGGATTCGGAGCGGGAGACTTTGCGAGCAGTACTTC. Its protein product is CAWIRSGRLCEQYF.